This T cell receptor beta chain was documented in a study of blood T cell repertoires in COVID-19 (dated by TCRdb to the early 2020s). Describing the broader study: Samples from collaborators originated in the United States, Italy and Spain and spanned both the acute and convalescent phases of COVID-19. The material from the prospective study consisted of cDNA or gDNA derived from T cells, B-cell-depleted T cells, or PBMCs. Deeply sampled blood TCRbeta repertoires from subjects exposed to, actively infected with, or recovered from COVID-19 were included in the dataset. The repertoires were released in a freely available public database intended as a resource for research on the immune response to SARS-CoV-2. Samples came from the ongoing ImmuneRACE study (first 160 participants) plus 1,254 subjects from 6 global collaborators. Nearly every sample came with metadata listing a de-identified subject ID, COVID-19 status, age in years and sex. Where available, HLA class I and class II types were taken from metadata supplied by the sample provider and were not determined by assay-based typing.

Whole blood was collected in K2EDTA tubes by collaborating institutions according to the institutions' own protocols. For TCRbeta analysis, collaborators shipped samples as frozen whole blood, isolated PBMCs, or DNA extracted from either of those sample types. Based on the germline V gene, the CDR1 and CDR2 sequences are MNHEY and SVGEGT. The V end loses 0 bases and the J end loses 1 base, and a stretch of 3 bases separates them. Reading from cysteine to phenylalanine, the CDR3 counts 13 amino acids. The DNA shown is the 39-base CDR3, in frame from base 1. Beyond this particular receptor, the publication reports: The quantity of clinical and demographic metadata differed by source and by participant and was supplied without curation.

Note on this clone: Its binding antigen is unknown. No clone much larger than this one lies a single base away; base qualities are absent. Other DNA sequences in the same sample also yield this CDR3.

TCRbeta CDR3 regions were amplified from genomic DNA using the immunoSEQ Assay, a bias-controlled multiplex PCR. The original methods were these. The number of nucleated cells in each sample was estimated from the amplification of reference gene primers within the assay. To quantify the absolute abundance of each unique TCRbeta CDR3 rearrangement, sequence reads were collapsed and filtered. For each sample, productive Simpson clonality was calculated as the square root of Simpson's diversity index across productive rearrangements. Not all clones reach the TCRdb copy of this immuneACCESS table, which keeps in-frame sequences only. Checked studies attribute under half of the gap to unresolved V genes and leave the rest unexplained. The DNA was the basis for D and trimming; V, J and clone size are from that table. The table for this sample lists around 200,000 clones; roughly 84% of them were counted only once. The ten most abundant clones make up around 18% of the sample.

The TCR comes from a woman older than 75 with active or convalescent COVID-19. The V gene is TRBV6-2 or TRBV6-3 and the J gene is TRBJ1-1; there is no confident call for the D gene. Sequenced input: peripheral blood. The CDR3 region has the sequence CASSYSRNTEAFF. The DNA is TGTGCCAGCAGTTACTCTCGGAACACTGAAGCTTTCTTT.